The present T cell receptor beta chain was sequenced within a study of metastatic and nonmetastatic thyroid tumors. Across the whole study: The comparison covered peripheral blood and tumor or nodule tissue in malignant and benign thyroid patients. Notes on the study in general: The reported finding was significantly higher TCR beta diversity in malignant thyroid tumors relative to benign nodules, in blood and tumor.

This clone was counted ten times or more. The target antigen is unknown. Ahead of thyroid surgery, no patient had received treatment of any kind. The length of the CDR3 is 14 residues. CDR1 and CDR2 from the germline V gene are SEHNR and FQNEAQ (reference sequence). V dropped 3 bases and J dropped 5; count of bases not matched to a gene: 5. In the authors' workflow: Differences in CDR3 between clinicopathological groups were drawn on to build a classifier intended to discriminate distant-metastatic papillary thyroid cancer patients. TCRdb re-processed the PCR reads through MiXCR. TCRdb's processing, not the authors' own work, is the source of the V and J calls. The table lists roughly 48,000 clones, roughly 18% of them singletons.

The V and J genes are TRBV7-9 and TRBJ2-3; 7 positions agree with TRBD1. Source material: blood. The clonotype was recovered from a female donor with papillary thyroid cancer or a benign thyroid nodule (not recorded which). Some clones in this sample may be carry-over from other donors' samples. The CDR3 is CASSFRQGRDTQYF. Written as DNA, the CDR3 is TGTGCCAGCAGCTTTCGACAGGGTCGAGATACGCAGTATTTT.